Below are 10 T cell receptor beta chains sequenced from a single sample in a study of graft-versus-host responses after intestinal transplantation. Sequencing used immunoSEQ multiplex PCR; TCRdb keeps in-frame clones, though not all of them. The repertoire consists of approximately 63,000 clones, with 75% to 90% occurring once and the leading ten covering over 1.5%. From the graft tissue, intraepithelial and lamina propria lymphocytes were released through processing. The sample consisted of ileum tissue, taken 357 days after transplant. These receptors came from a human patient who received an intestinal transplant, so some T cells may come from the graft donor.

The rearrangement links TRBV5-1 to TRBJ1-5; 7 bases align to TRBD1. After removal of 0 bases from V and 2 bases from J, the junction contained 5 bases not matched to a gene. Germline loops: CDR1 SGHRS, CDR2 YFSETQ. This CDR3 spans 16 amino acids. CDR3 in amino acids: CASSLVSTGGNQPQHF. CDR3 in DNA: TGCGCCAGCAGCTTGGTTTCCACAGGGGGCAATCAGCCCCAGCATTTT.

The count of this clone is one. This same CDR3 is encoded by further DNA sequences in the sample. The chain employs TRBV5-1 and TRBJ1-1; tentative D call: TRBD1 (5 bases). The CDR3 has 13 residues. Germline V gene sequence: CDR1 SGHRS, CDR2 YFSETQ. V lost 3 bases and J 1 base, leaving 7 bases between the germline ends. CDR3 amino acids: CASSSGANTEAFF. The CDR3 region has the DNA TGCGCCAGCAGCTCTGGGGCGAACACTGAAGCTTTCTTT.

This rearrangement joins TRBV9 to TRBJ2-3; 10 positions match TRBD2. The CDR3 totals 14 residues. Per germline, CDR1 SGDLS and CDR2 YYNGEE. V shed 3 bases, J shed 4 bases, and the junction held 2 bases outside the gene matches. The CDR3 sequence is CASSGLAGSDTQYF. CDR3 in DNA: TGTGCCAGCAGCGGACTAGCGGGCTCAGATACGCAGTATTTT.

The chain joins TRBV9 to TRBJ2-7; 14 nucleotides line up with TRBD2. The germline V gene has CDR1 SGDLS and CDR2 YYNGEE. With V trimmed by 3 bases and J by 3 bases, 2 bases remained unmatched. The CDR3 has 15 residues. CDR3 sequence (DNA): TGTGCCAGCAGCGGAGGACTAGCGGGGGGCTACGAGCAGTACTTC. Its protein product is CASSGGLAGGYEQYF.

CDR3 residues: CASRDRGNTGELFF. CDR3 sequence (DNA): TGTGCCAGCAGGGACAGGGGGAACACCGGGGAGCTGTTTTTT. The V and J genes are TRBV6-6 and TRBJ2-2; 9 nucleotides line up with TRBD1. CDR3 length equals 14 residues. CDR1 and CDR2 from the germline V gene are MNHNY and SVGAGI (reference sequence). After removal of 6 bases from V and 1 base from J, the junction contained 0 bases not matched to a gene.

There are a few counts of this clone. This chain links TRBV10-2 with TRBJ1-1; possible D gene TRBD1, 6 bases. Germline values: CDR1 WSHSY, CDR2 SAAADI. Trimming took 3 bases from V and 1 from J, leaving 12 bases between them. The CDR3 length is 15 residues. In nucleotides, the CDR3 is TGCGCCAGCAGTGAACCGGGACACAGGAACACTGAAGCTTTCTTT. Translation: CASSEPGHRNTEAFF.

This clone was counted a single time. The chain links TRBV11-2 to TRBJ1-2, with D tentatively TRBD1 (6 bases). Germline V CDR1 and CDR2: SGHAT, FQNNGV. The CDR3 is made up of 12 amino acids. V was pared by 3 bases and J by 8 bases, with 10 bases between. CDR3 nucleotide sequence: TGTGCCAGCAGCTTGACAGGTGAAGGCTACACCTTC. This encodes CASSLTGEGYTF.

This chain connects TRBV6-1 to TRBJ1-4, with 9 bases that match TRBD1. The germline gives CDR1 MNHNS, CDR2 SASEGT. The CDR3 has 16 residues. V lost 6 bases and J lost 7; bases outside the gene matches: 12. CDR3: CASSETGQGIGEKLFF. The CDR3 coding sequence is TGTGCCAGCAGCGAAACGGGACAGGGCATAGGTGAAAAACTGTTTTTT.

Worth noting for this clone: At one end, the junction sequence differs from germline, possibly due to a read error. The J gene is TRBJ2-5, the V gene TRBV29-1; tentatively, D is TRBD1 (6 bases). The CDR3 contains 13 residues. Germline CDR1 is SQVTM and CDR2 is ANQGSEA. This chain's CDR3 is CSVEDRSQETQYF. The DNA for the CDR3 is TGCAGCGTCGAAGACAGGTCTCAAGAGACCCAGTACTTC.

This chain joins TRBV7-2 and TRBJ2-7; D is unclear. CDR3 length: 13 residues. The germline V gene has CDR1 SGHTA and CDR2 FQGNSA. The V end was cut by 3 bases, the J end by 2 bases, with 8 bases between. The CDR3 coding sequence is TGTGCCAGCAGCTTGAGCGTCCCCTACGAGCAGTACTTC. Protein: CASSLSVPYEQYF. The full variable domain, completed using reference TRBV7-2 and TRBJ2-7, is GAGVSQSPSNKVTEKGKDVELRCDPISGHTALYWYRQSLGQGLEFLIYFQGNSAPDKSGLPSDRFSAERTGGSVSTLTIQRTQQEDSAVYLCASSLSVPYEQYFGPGTRLTVT.